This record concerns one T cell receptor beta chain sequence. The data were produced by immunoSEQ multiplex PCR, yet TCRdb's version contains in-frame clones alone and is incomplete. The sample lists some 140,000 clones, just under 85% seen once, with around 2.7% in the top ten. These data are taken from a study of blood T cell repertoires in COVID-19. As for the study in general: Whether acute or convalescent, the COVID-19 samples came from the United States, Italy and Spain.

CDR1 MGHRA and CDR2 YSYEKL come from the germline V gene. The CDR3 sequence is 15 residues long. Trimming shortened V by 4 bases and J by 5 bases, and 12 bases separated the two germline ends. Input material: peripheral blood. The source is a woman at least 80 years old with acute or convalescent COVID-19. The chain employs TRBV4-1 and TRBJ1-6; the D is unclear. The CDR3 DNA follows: TGCGCCAGCAGCCCCCCCCGACAAAATAATTCACCCCTCCACTTT. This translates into CASSPPRQNNSPLHF.